Included here is one TCR beta chain sequence, with context. Its antigen is as yet unknown. One end of the junction varies from germline; a read error may be responsible. PCR employed 60 Vbeta and 13 Jbeta primers. TCRdb's copy holds only in-frame clones and misses some; the assay was immunoSEQ multiplex PCR. This table has some 160,000 clones, 77% appearing once. CDR1 SSHAT and CDR2 FNYEAQ come from the germline V gene (reference sequence). The length of the CDR3 is 15 residues. This sample is part of a study of cytomegalovirus exposure and HLA in healthy donors. Study-wide background: Among the approximately 400 genotyped donors, about 81% were placed in the Caucasian-associated ancestry cluster.

Study results and caveats: Several of the most significant clusters appeared linked to common viral pathogens, based on a later analysis. A later analysis found TCR association rates differed by HLA locus, highest for DRB1 and lowest for HLA-C. Clonal expansion, a later analysis showed, was greater in HLA-associated TCR beta chains than in equally common others.

The rearrangement joins TRBV7-7 to TRBJ2-7; 9 bases fit TRBD1. This clonotype was sampled from a woman under 40 in good health and CMV-seronegative. The sequencing sample was made of PBMCs. In nucleotides, the CDR3 is TGTGCTAGCAGCTTGGGACAGGGCATTCTCTACGAGCAGTACTTC. This sequence encodes CASSLGQGILYEQYF. Full variable domain (rest looked up from reference TRBV7-7 and TRBJ2-7): GAGVSQSPRYKVTKRGQDVTLRCDPISSHATLYWYQQALGQGPEFLTYFNYEAQPDKSGLPSDRFSAERPEGSISTLTIQRTEQRDSAMYRCASSLGQGILYEQYFGPGTRLTVT.